These 10 T cell receptor beta chains share one sample of origin, sequenced in a study of OX40 agonist ivuxolimab in advanced cancers. This table comes from immunoSEQ multiplex PCR, and its TCRdb copy is limited to in-frame clones, with some not included. The sample records some 26,000 clones, around 79% being singletons. This sample comprised CD4+ or CD8+ T cells sorted from blood, obtained in a trial of the OX40 agonist ivuxolimab. Source of these receptors: an adult with an advanced solid tumor such as melanoma, head and neck, liver or kidney cancer.

The chain joins TRBV4-1 to TRBJ1-2; no clear D. Germline V gene lookup returns CDR1 MGHRA and CDR2 YSYEKL. The length of the CDR3 is 14 residues. V was shortened by 0 bases and J by 1 base, with 6 bases between the two germline ends. The CDR3 here is CASSQDRFNYGYTF. DNA of the CDR3: TGCGCCAGCAGCCAAGATAGGTTTAACTATGGCTACACCTTC.

This chain joins TRBV9 and TRBJ1-3; the D gene is possibly TRBD1 (6 bases). The CDR3 contains 16 residues. Trimming removed 4 bases at V and 4 bases at J, with 18 bases between. Germline CDR1 SGDLS, CDR2 YYNGEE. The CDR3 DNA is TGTGCCAGCAGCCCTTTTCCGACAGGAGAGGGAAACACCATATATTTT. This encodes CASSPFPTGEGNTIYF.

This chain connects TRBV5-6 to TRBJ1-1; the D gene is possibly TRBD1 (5 bases). Germline CDR1 and CDR2: SGHDT and YYEEEE. Trimming pared 0 bases from V and 6 bases from J, leaving 12 bases between. There are 14 residues in the CDR3. The CDR3 here is CASSLGLWGAEAFF. The CDR3 bases are TGTGCCAGCAGCTTGGGGTTATGGGGGGCTGAAGCTTTCTTT.

V usage is TRBV28 and J usage is TRBJ2-7; 10 bases match TRBD1. The CDR3 totals 14 residues. Trimming at V came to 6 bases and at J to 4 bases, leaving 6 bases not matched to a gene. Germline V gene sequence: CDR1 MDHEN, CDR2 SYDVKM. Written as DNA, the CDR3 is TGTGCCAGCAGCCGTGGGACAGGGGAGTACGAGCAGTACTTC. Translation: CASSRGTGEYEQYF.

V usage is TRBV7-9 and J usage is TRBJ2-5; 7 bases are shared with TRBD1. V shed 5 bases and J 4 bases; nucleotides not matched to a gene: 7. CDR1 is SEHNR, CDR2 FQNEAQ, per germline (reference sequence). The CDR3 spans 14 residues. CDR3 in amino acids: CASSGWDSGETQYF. CDR3 bases: TGTGCCAGCAGCGGCTGGGACAGTGGAGAGACCCAGTACTTC.

This chain joins TRBV28 and TRBJ2-7; possible D gene TRBD2, 5 bases. Germline V CDR1 and CDR2: MDHEN, SYDVKM. CDR3 length equals 13 residues. The V end was cut by 4 bases, the J end by 4 bases, with 11 bases between. Here the CDR3 reads CASSWRTSYEQYF. Written as DNA, the CDR3 is TGTGCCAGCAGTTGGAGAACTAGTTACGAGCAGTACTTC.

This clone was observed a handful of times. The chain joins TRBV21-1 to TRBJ2-7; no DNA check was done on the table's D call, TRBD2. TRBV21-1 is an annotated pseudogene. This CDR3 is 18 amino acids long. CDR3 sequence (DNA): TGTGCCAGCAGCAAAGAGGAGGGGACTAGCGGTAGCTCCTACGAGCAGTACTTC. This translates into CASSKEEGTSGSSYEQYF.

This clone was seen only a few times. V gene TRBV2 combines with J gene TRBJ2-7, with D maybe TRBD1 (5 bases). CDR3 length equals 14 residues. CDR1 SNHLY and CDR2 FYNNEI come from the germline V gene. V was pared by 3 bases and J by 0 bases, with 9 bases between. The CDR3 DNA follows: TGTGCCAGCAGTGAGAACCAGGGCTCCTACGAGCAGTACTTC. This encodes CASSENQGSYEQYF.

This clone has more than one count but fewer than ten. V gene TRBV5-4 combines with J gene TRBJ2-3; 11 nucleotides agree with TRBD2. V was clipped by 4 bases and J by 4 bases; unmatched bases: 11. The CDR3 contains 17 residues. Germline loops: CDR1 SGHNT, CDR2 YYREEE (reference sequence). CDR3 protein: CASSSARLAGGADTQYF. The CDR3 DNA reads TGTGCCAGCAGCAGTGCGCGGCTAGCGGGGGGCGCAGATACGCAGTATTTT.

With regard to this clone: Just one base apart from a much larger clone, this may be a read error. V is TRBV7-8 and J is TRBJ2-7; TRBD1 aligns across 10 bases. V shed 5 bases, J shed 2 bases, and the junction held 9 bases outside the gene matches. In germline, CDR1 is SGHVS, CDR2 FQNEAQ. This CDR3 has 16 residues. CDR3 region: CASSPTGDRGAYEQYF. Written as DNA, the CDR3 is TGTGCCAGCAGCCCTACCGGGGACAGGGGCGCCTACGAGCAGTACTTC.